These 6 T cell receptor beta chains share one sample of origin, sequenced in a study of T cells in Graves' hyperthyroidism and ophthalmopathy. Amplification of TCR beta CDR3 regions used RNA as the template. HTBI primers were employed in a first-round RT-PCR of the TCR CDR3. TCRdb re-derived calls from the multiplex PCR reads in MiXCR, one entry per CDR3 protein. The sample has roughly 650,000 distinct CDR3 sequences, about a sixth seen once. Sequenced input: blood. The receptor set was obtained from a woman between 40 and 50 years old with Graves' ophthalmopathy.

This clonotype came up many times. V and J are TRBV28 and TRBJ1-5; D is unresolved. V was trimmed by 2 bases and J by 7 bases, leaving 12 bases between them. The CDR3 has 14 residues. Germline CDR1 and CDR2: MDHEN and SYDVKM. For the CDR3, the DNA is TGTGCCAGCAGTTTAACATTCCTTAACCAGCCCCAGCATTTT. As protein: CASSLTFLNQPQHF.

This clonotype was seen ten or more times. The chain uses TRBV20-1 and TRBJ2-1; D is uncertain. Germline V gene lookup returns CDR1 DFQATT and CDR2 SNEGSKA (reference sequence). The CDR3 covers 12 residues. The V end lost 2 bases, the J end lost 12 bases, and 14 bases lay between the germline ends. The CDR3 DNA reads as TGCAGTGCTAGAACGCAGGAGTTCGCGCAGTTCTTC. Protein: CSARTQEFAQFF.

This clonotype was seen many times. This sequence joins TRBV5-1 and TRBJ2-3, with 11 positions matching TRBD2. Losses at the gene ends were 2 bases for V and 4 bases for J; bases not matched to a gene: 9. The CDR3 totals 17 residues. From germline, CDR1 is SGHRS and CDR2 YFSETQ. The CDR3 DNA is TGCGCCAGCAGCTTAACTAGCGGGAGAATGGGATCAGATACGCAGTATTTT. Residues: CASSLTSGRMGSDTQYF.

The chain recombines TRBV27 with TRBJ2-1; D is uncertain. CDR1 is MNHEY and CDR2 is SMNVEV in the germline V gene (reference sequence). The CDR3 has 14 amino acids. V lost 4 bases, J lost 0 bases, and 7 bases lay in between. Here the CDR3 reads CASSWSGSYNEQFF. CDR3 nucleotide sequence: TGTGCCAGCAGTTGGAGTGGCTCCTACAATGAGCAGTTCTTC.

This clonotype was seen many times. CDR3 loop: CASSFRGKGGTDTQYF. CDR3 DNA sequence: TGTGCCAGCAGTTTCAGAGGGAAGGGAGGCACAGATACGCAGTATTTT. The V gene is TRBV12-3 or TRBV12-4, the J gene TRBJ2-3, with TRBD2 as a possible D gene (5 bases). Trimming took off 3 bases at V and 1 base at J, with 14 bases between the two ends. The CDR3 is 16 residues long.

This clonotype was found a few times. CDR3 in DNA: TGCGCCAGCAGCTCCGACGGTTCAACTAATGAAAAACTGTTTTTT. It yields the protein CASSSDGSTNEKLFF. The chain has TRBV5-1 and TRBJ1-4; unclear D gene. Trimming cost V 3 bases and J 0 bases, with 9 bases left between them. The CDR3 is 15 amino acids. Germline values: CDR1 SGHRS, CDR2 YFSETQ. The entire variable domain, with the rest obtained from reference TRBV5-1 and TRBJ1-4, is as follows: KAGVTQTPRYLIKTRGQQVTLSCSPISGHRSVSWYQQTPGQGLQFLFEYFSETQRNKGNFPGRFSGRQFSNSRSEMNVSTLELGDSALYLCASSSDGSTNEKLFFGSGTQLSVL.